The T cell receptor beta chain described here comes from a study of molecular identifiers for immune sequencing clone quantification. Study in general: In the replicates, RNA derived from roughly 20,000 or 100,000 naive CD8 cells was divided into five parts, and four were sequenced.

Germline CDR1 reads SQVTM; CDR2 reads ANQGSEA. The CDR3 runs 17 residues. The V gene lost 7 bases and the J gene lost 0 bases, with 23 bases spanning the gap. This clonotype was counted many times. The antigen is undetermined. Notes on the study in general: Clonotypes topping 20 RNA copies carried over 97% of effector molecules but under 1% of naive ones.

Sorting captured naive CD8 T cells as CD8+CD4-CCR7+CD45RA+. MiXCR, run by TCRdb on the PCR reads, gives a single entry per CDR3 protein. The table lists about 630,000 distinct CDR3 sequences, roughly 23% of them singletons, with about 0.84% in the top ten. The origin of this receptor is a human donor in good health. Some libraries in this study had Jurkat cell RNA spiked in. Sequenced: naive CD8+ T cells from blood, with Jurkat cell RNA spiked in. Subset here: FACS-sorted CD8+CD4-CCR7+CD45RA+ naive T cells. This rearrangement joins TRBV29-1 to TRBJ2-3, with D perhaps TRBD1 or TRBD2 (6 bases each). The CDR3 protein is CSEKGVGAGPSTDTQYF. The CDR3 DNA reads TGCAGCGAAAAAGGAGTGGGGGCGGGACCAAGCACAGATACGCAGTATTTT.